This paragraph covers one T cell receptor (beta chain) sequence. What it recognizes is unknown. The data stem from a study of post-analysis software for immune sequencing data. Across the study: Clinical courses comprised relapsing-remitting, secondary progressive and progressive-relapsing multiple sclerosis.

Unique molecular identifiers were carried by the TCR beta cDNA libraries. Each sample of roughly 0.9 to 10 million input T cells yielded about 500,000 cDNA molecules, so each molecule approximated one T cell. From the PCR reads, TCRdb called clonotypes with MiXCR, one entry per CDR3 protein. The sample contains fewer than 850,000 distinct CDR3 sequences, 46% of which appear only once. Whole-study results and caveats: Samples from a shared batch, those prepared together, strongly co-clustered by F measure.

Sample: blood. This TCR was sampled from a girl aged 10-17 years with multiple sclerosis.

This chain's CDR3 is CASSGLGANVLTF. Here the CDR3 DNA reads TGTGCCAGCAGTGGGCTCGGGGCCAACGTCCTGACTTTC. The rearrangement uses TRBV3-1 and TRBJ2-6; D not resolved. Germline V lookup: CDR1 LGHDT, CDR2 YNNKEL (reference sequence). The CDR3 is 13 residues long. Trimming shortened V by 6 bases and J by 4 bases, and 7 bases separated the two germline ends.